The text below deals with one T cell receptor (beta chain). From germline, CDR1 is GTSNPN and CDR2 SVGIG (reference sequence). Trimming cost V 3 bases and J 1 base, with 7 bases left between them. The CDR3 length is 13 residues. This sample is drawn from a study of blood T cell repertoires in COVID-19. Only in-frame clones appear in the TCRdb table, and some are missing; sequencing was by immunoSEQ multiplex PCR. The sample holds about 250,000 clones; more than 75% are singletons and the top ten take around 0.91%. This TCR was recovered from a woman in her forties who had recovered from COVID-19. Input material: peripheral blood. The chain combines TRBV30 with TRBJ1-5; D perhaps matches TRBD1 (5 bases). The CDR3 region is CAWSGQSNQPQHF. CDR3 in DNA: TGTGCCTGGAGCGGACAAAGCAATCAGCCCCAGCATTTT.